The rows below give T cell receptor beta chains drawn from one sample of a study of T cell repertoires in cytomegalovirus infection. TCRdb reprocessed the reads via MiXCR and lists one record per CDR3 protein. The sample includes 350,000 to 550,000 distinct CDR3 sequences, roughly a third of them seen just once. Sequenced: PBMCs. Receptors were obtained from a human donor in good health (CMV status not recorded). Some clones in this sample may be carry-over from other donors' samples. CDR3s include the opening cysteine and the closing phenylalanine or tryptophan. A D gene is named only where the DNA matches it firmly. Some rows mark clone size as missing; the rest say once, few, many or name a class of expanded clone.

TGCAGTGCTACCACAGGGGCAGAGGCAGAGACCCAGTACTTC,CSATTGAEAETQYF,many,TRBJ2-5,TRBV20-1,TRBD1
TGTGCCAGCAGCCGGATCGGGACAGGGTCACCCCGGAGGGAGACCCAGTACTTC,CASSRIGTGSPRRETQYF,many,TRBJ2-5,TRBV7-6,TRBD1
TGTGCCAGCAGTTACGGGAGGACCCAGTACTTC,CASSYGRTQYF,NA,TRBJ2-5,TRBV6-2/TRBV6-3,NA
TGTGCCAGCAGCTTCCGGGGCGGCCCAGAGACCCAGTACTTC,CASSFRGGPETQYF,many,TRBJ2-5,TRBV7-2,NA
TGTGCCAGCAGCTCCCGGGGGGGCCTGAATGAGCAGTTCTTC,CASSSRGGLNEQFF,few,TRBJ2-1,TRBV7-8,TRBD2
TGTGCCAGCAGCCTACGGACGGCCGTGACTAGCGGACTTACATACAATGAGCAGTTCTTC,CASSLRTAVTSGLTYNEQFF,NA,TRBJ2-1,TRBV7-9,TRBD2
TGTGCCAGCAGCCCTCTCCCGAAGACAGTAAACACTGAAGCTTTCTTT,CASSPLPKTVNTEAFF,few,TRBJ1-1,TRBV14,NA
TGTGCCAGCAGTTTCACGGACACCCACACTGAAGCTTTCTTT,CASSFTDTHTEAFF,NA,TRBJ1-1,TRBV6-5,NA
TGTGCCAGCAGTGAAGTGACAGGGGGCAACTATGGCTACACCTTC,CASSEVTGGNYGYTF,NA,TRBJ1-2,TRBV6-1,TRBD1
TGTGCCAGCAGTCTGCGGGACTTTAATTTGAAGACTGAAGCTTTCTTT,CASSLRDFNLKTEAFF,many,TRBJ1-1,TRBV6-2/TRBV6-3,NA
TGTGCCAGCAGCTTGTGGCAGGGGGCCCGCAGGGACGGGGAGCTGTTTTTT,CASSLWQGARRDGELFF,NA,TRBJ2-2,TRBV5-5,TRBD1
TGTGCCAGCAGCTTACGTCAGTCTTCACCCCTCCACTTT,CASSLRQSSPLHF,many,TRBJ1-6,TRBV7-2,NA
TGTGCCAGCAGTGAAACAGGGTGGATGGAGACCCAGTACTTC,CASSETGWMETQYF,once,TRBJ2-5,TRBV2,NA
TGCGCCAGCAGCCAAGCCACCAGGGGGTCGATCTATGGCTACACCTTC,CASSQATRGSIYGYTF,few,TRBJ1-2,TRBV4-1,TRBD1
TGTGCCAGCAGCTTTCAGCCCGGGTCGTCCTACGCGCAGTACTTC,CASSFQPGSSYAQYF,NA,TRBJ2-7,TRBV7-2,NA